The clone carrying this T cell receptor (beta chain) appeared a few times. Its antigen remains unidentified. This specimen belongs to a study of T cell repertoires in cytomegalovirus infection. Study outcomes and limitations: Cumulated frequencies of public TCR beta families served to identify carriers of CMV plus the relevant HLA. HLA-C-restricted TCR beta clonotypes specific for CMV led the ex vivo response.

From the reads, TCRdb called clonotypes with MiXCR, one entry per CDR3 protein. Of around 540,000 distinct CDR3 sequences listed, roughly a third were seen once; the top ten hold 15% to 20%. Germline V gene sequence: CDR1 MGHRA, CDR2 YSYEKL. The CDR3 covers 14 residues. Trimming took 0 bases from V and 2 from J, leaving 7 bases between them. The source was cultured PBMCs, collected from culture after CMV antigen stimulation. This chain joins TRBV4-1 and TRBJ2-5; D gene unclear. This TCR came from a human donor in good health (CMV status not recorded). Some clones in this sample may be carry-over from other donors' samples. The CDR3 DNA is TGCGCCAGCAGCCAAGACCCCGAGCAAGAGACCCAGTACTTC. It yields the protein CASSQDPEQETQYF.